The text below deals with one T cell receptor beta chain. Seattle enrolled patients during active infection and tracked them longitudinally. The data derive from a study of blood T cell repertoires in COVID-19. The wider study: Specimens from acute and convalescent COVID-19 originated in the United States, Italy and Spain.

In the original workflow: Estimation of nucleated cell counts was performed using reference gene primer amplification. Assay: immunoSEQ multiplex PCR; the TCRdb copy retains only in-frame clones and omits some. D and trimming come from the DNA, and the V and J calls and clone size come from that table. This table holds 250,000 to 400,000 clones, around 89% found once. The TCR was taken from a woman aged 30 to 39 with COVID-19, enrolled during active disease. The sequenced material came from peripheral blood.

The chain's CDR3 is CASSLDRGNEQYF. The CDR3 coding sequence is TGTGCCAGCAGCTTGGACAGGGGAAACGAGCAGTACTTC. The chain has TRBV9 and TRBJ2-7; 9 bases agree with TRBD1. The germline V gene encodes CDR1 SGDLS and CDR2 YYNGEE. V lost 4 bases and J lost 5; bases outside the gene matches: 4. The CDR3 runs to 13 residues.